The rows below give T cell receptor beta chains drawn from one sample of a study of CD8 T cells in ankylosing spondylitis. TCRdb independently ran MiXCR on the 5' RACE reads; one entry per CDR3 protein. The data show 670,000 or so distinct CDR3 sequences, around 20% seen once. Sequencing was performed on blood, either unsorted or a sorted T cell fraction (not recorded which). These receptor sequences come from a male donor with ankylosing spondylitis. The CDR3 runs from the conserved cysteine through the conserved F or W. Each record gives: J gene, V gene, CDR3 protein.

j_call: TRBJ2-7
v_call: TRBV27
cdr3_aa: CASSLNRNEQYF

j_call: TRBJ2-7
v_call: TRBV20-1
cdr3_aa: CSAADLSSSYEQYF

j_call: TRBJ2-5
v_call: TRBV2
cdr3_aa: CASSEWQAVETQYF

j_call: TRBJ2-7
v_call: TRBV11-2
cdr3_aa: CASSSEKGTGGLEQYF

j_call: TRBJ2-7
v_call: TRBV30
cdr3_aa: CAWDTMDEYEQYF

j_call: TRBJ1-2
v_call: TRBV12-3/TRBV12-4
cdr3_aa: CASSLQGNYGYTF

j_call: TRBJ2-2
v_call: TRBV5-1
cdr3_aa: CASSWALISSTGELFF

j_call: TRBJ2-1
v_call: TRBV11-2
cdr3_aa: CASSPRRGTSYNEQFF

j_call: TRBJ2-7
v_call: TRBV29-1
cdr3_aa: CSVAEGQSSYEQYF

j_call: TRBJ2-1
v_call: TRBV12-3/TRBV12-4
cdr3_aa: CASSLKTYNEQFF

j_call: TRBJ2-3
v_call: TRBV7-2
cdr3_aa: CASSFPKPGLAATDTQYF

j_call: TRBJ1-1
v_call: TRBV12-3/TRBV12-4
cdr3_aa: CASSFMMRQTGTFF

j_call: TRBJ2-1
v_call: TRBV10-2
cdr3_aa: CASSEMAGEDNEQFF

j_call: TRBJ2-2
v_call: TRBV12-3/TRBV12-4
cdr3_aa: CASSLASSGRVRDTGELFF

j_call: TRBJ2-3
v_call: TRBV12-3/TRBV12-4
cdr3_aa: CASSGTVGGLAGYTDTQYF

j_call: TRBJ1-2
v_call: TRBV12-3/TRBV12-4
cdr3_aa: CASSVVAGLTSYGYTF

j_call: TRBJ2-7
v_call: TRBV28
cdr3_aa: CASSLRGLPTYEQYF

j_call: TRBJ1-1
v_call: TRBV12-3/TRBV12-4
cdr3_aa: CASLRALEAFF

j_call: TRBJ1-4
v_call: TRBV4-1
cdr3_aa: CASSPVGLANEKLFF

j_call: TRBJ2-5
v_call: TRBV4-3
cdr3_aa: CASSRGGLAGETQYF

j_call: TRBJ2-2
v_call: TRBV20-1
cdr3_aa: CSARDRRTSGPTGELFF

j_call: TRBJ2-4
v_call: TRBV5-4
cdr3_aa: CASSFSKAKNIQYF

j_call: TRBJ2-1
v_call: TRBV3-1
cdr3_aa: CASKTSASSYNEQFF

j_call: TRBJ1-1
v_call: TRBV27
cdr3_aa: CASMGQGTKWDTEAFF

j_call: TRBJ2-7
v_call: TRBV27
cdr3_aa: CASSSQGLGFYEQYF

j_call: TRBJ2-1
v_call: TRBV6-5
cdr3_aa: CASSYPEQFF